The 2 T cell receptor beta chains listed next were all sequenced from one sample in a study of memory CD4+ T cells and cytomegalovirus serostatus. Single viable CD3+CD4+CD8-CD45RO+ cells were sorted as the memory CD4+ T cells. Sequenced by immunoSEQ multiplex PCR; TCRdb stores in-frame clones only, minus some. Of under 85,000 clones in the sample, about 78% were seen once. Sequencing was performed on memory CD4+ T cells from blood. These receptors came from an adult in good health and CMV-seropositive.

The J gene is TRBJ2-7, the V gene TRBV30; 9 bases fit TRBD2. V lost 4 bases to trimming and J lost 2 bases; unmatched junction nucleotides: 9. CDR1 and CDR2 (germline): GTSNPN, SVGIG (reference sequence). The CDR3 runs 15 residues. The CDR3 DNA reads as TGTGCCTGGAAATCAGGCCTAGCGGGGACCTACGAGCAGTACGTC. This codes for CAWKSGLAGTYEQYV.

On this clone itself: Other nucleotide sequences from this sample produce the same CDR3. The chain links TRBV4-2 to TRBJ2-7; 7 bases agree with TRBD2. CDR1 is LGHNA, CDR2 YNFKEQ, per germline. The CDR3 runs to 16 residues. The V segment lost 1 base and the J segment 1 base; nucleotides outside the gene matches: 7. CDR3 bases: TGTGCCAGCAGCCAAGGGGGTCAGGGAGGGTCCTACGAGCAGTACTTC. It encodes CASSQGGQGGSYEQYF.